This T cell receptor (beta chain) was recorded in a study of cytomegalovirus exposure and HLA in healthy donors. Across the study: The Caucasian-associated ancestry cluster contained roughly four fifths of the approximately 430 genotyped donors.

The PCR used 60 Vbeta and 13 Jbeta primers. Only in-frame clones appear in the TCRdb table, and some are missing; sequencing was by immunoSEQ multiplex PCR. The repertoire holds about 170,000 clones, with 75% to 90% as singletons. Each of the donors was a healthy bone marrow donor. The CDR3 covers 13 residues. Germline lookup yields CDR1 SGHTA and CDR2 FQGNSA. V was clipped by 1 base and J by 3 bases, with 6 bases between them. As regards this clone: Other DNA sequences within the sample encode an identical CDR3.

The chain has TRBV7-2 and TRBJ1-1; TRBD1 is a possible D gene (6 bases). The TCR originated in a male donor in good health and CMV-seronegative. Specimen: PBMCs. This CDR3 is CASSLDRDTEAFF. In nucleotides, the CDR3 is TGTGCCAGCAGCTTAGACAGGGACACTGAAGCTTTCTTT.